This T cell receptor (beta chain) was sequenced for a study of CD8 T cells in ankylosing spondylitis (dated by TCRdb to about 2017). With respect to the entire study: The study profiled T cell receptor beta repertoires in healthy donors and ankylosing spondylitis patients to find disease-linked TCR variants. In total, the full study cohort was made up of some 100 healthy donors and about two dozen ankylosing spondylitis patients. Peripheral blood samples were taken, and synovial fluid was additionally collected from ankylosing spondylitis patients.

Turning to this clonotype: This receptor's antigen is unknown. There are no base qualities to consult, and no much larger clone falls within one base.

Instrument used: Illumina HiSeq 2500. Quantitative 5'-RACE with molecular barcodes was used to prepare TCR beta libraries. The authors processed their data as follows. A new computational method based on a probabilistic model of VDJ rearrangement was used to identify disease-linked TCR variants. TCRdb redid the processing of the public reads, applying fastp at Q25 and MiXCR, and retained in-frame beta chains. When rows share a CDR3 protein, they turn into one entry using the most common DNA and genes. None of the V and J calls come from the authors' own analysis; TCRdb made them. This sample comprises around 150,000 distinct CDR3 sequences, 44% of them detected only once. Of the sample, approximately 14% falls within the top ten clones. The CDR3 runs 13 amino acids, cysteine and phenylalanine included. CDR3 DNA is the only sequence kept; it has 39 bases, read in frame from the first base. V is reduced by 3 bases and J by 0 bases, leaving a spacing of 9 bases between them. In the germline V gene (reference sequence), CDR1 corresponds to DFQATT and CDR2 to SNEGSKA.

Synovial fluid samples and blood samples obtained from the same ankylosing spondylitis patients were matched. Results the study describes overall, beyond this receptor: According to the report, matched synovial fluid samples from ankylosing spondylitis patients were significantly enriched for the disease-linked clones. Blood from ankylosing spondylitis patients appeared to be characterized by a TCR beta motif made up of about 8 highly homologous amino acid variants. Some motif variants were previously reported in synovial fluid and blood of reactive arthritis patients, suggesting common disease-initiation mechanisms. A CD8+ phenotype was shown by the disease-linked clones, which were found at relatively low frequencies in peripheral blood.

The receptor's source is a male donor with ankylosing spondylitis. Here the chain combines TRBV20-1 and TRBJ2-7; no D gene call is confident. The material sequenced was synovial fluid, either unsorted or a sorted T cell fraction (not recorded which). In nucleotide form, the sequence is TGCAGTGCTAGCGGAGCCGGCTCCTACGAGCAGTACTTC. This gives the protein CSASGAGSYEQYF.